Each of the 15 T cell receptor beta chains below was sequenced from the same sample in a study of T cells after yellow fever vaccination. One entry per CDR3 protein results from TCRdb running MiXCR on the 5' RACE reads. The sample has some 300,000 distinct CDR3 sequences, approximately 8% seen once. The material sequenced was PBMCs, taken approximately 47 days after the first yellow fever vaccination. These receptors were taken from a man between 18 and 29 years old who received the YFV17D yellow fever vaccine.

The chain recombines TRBV18 with TRBJ2-3; a weak D match, TRBD2 (6 bases). The CDR3 contains 14 residues. CDR1 KGHSH and CDR2 LQKENI come from the germline V gene. Trimming shortened V by 8 bases and J by 1 base, and 13 bases separated the two germline ends. The CDR3 is CASAPGGRTDTQYF. In DNA, the CDR3 is TGTGCCAGCGCCCCCGGGGGACGCACAGATACGCAGTATTTT.

This clonotype has more than one count but fewer than ten. The V and J genes are TRBV7-9 and TRBJ2-7; D gene ambiguous. The CDR3 is made up of 15 amino acids. V was clipped by 4 bases and J by 2 bases, with 15 bases between them. Germline CDR1 reads SEHNR; CDR2 reads FQNEAQ (reference sequence). The CDR3, as DNA: TGTGCCAGCAGCTCCTCCGGGCAGAACACCTACGAGCAGTACTTC. It specifies CASSSSGQNTYEQYF.

The CDR3: CATSEGTGESNQPQHF. The CDR3, as DNA: TGTGCCACCAGTGAAGGGACAGGGGAATCAAATCAGCCCCAGCATTTT. The chain joins TRBV24-1 to TRBJ1-5; 10 bases align to TRBD1. The trim removed 4 bases at V and 4 bases at J, leaving 6 bases unmatched. This CDR3 is built from 16 residues. Germline-derived CDR1 and CDR2 are KGHDR and SFDVKD.

The chain recombines TRBV20-1 with TRBJ2-1; no clear D. The V and J ends lost 3 bases and 1 base respectively, with 13 bases between them. CDR1 and CDR2 (germline): DFQATT, SNEGSKA (reference sequence). This CDR3 is built from 15 residues. The chain's CDR3 is CSASRPGDSYNEQFF. Written as DNA, the CDR3 is TGCAGTGCTAGTCGGCCAGGTGATTCCTACAATGAGCAGTTCTTC.

The V and J genes are TRBV5-5 and TRBJ1-4; D is uncertain. The CDR3 is 15 amino acids. V was cut by 2 bases and J by 8 bases, with 16 bases left in between. In germline, CDR1 is SGHKS, CDR2 YYEKEE (reference sequence). The CDR3: CASSFIDLGWEKLFF. The CDR3 DNA follows: TGTGCCAGCAGCTTTATCGACCTTGGGTGGGAAAAACTGTTTTTT.

This chain joins TRBV28 and TRBJ2-1; 11 bases align to TRBD2. Per germline, CDR1 MDHEN and CDR2 SYDVKM. J gave up 7 bases and V 6 bases, and 11 bases lay outside the gene matches. CDR3 length equals 16 residues. The CDR3 region has the DNA TGTGCCAGCAGCTATTCTTATAGCGGGGGGGGGAATGAGCAGTTCTTC. It specifies CASSYSYSGGGNEQFF.

This clonotype was counted many times. This chain uses TRBV5-1 with TRBJ1-2, with 7 bases identical to TRBD1. The CDR3 spans 18 residues. The germline CDR1 and CDR2 sequences are SGHRS and YFSETQ. J lost 2 bases, V lost 4 bases, and 17 bases had no gene match. The CDR3 DNA sequence: TGCGCCAGCAGCAAAGAATCCGGGACAGTTTTTCCGAACTATGGCTACACCTTC. Residues: CASSKESGTVFPNYGYTF. Combining the CDR3 with reference TRBV5-1 and TRBJ1-2 gives the whole variable domain KAGVTQTPRYLIKTRGQQVTLSCSPISGHRSVSWYQQTPGQGLQFLFEYFSETQRNKGNFPGRFSGRQFSNSRSEMNVSTLELGDSALYLCASSKESGTVFPNYGYTFGSGTRLTVV.

This clonotype was seen a few times. J is TRBJ2-3 and V is TRBV15; a possible D gene is TRBD2 (7 bases). The V and J ends lost 0 bases and 3 bases respectively, with 16 bases between them. The CDR3 extends over 17 amino acids. Germline lookup yields CDR1 LNHNV and CDR2 YYDKDF (reference sequence). CDR3 protein: CATSRDRGRGGTDTQYF. The CDR3 DNA reads as TGTGCCACCAGCAGAGATCGCGGCAGGGGAGGGACAGATACGCAGTATTTT.

The sample holds many counts of this clonotype. The V gene is TRBV5-1, the J gene TRBJ1-2; 8 bases are a match to TRBD1. Per germline, CDR1 SGHRS and CDR2 YFSETQ. This CDR3 is 15 amino acids long. V lost 7 bases to trimming and J lost 6 bases; unmatched junction nucleotides: 14. The CDR3 sequence: CASADTTGVTDGYTF. The CDR3, as DNA: TGCGCCAGCGCCGACACGACAGGGGTTACGGATGGCTACACCTTC.

V gene TRBV3-1 combines with J gene TRBJ2-5; D remains ambiguous. V lost 0 bases, J lost 0 bases, and 14 bases lay in between. There are 17 residues in the CDR3. CDR1 and CDR2 from the germline V gene are LGHDT and YNNKEL (reference sequence). The chain's CDR3 is CASSQDQWNSYQETQYF. As DNA, the CDR3 is TGTGCCAGCAGCCAAGATCAGTGGAACAGCTACCAAGAGACCCAGTACTTC.

Comment on this clonotype: One junction end does not reproduce the germline sequence, and a read error may be involved. The rearrangement links TRBV4-2 to TRBJ1-1, with 12 bases aligning to TRBD1. Germline assignment: CDR1 LGHNA and CDR2 YNFKEQ. The CDR3 runs to 17 residues. The CDR3 region is CASSFRDRGHMNTEDFF. The CDR3 nucleotides are TGTGCCAGCAGCTTTCGGGACAGGGGGCATATGAACACTGAAGATTTCTTT.

V and J are TRBV20-1 and TRBJ1-5; D call uncertain. CDR3 length equals 16 residues. V lost 5 bases to trimming and J lost 3 bases, with 20 bases between them. Per germline, CDR1 DFQATT and CDR2 SNEGSKA (reference sequence). CDR3 sequence (DNA): TGCAGTGCTGGAACCGTGGCAGGTTCCGACAATCAGCCCCAGCATTTT. Its translation: CSAGTVAGSDNQPQHF.

The CDR3 DNA is TGCAGCGTTTCGCCGGGACAGGGGGATCAGCCCCAGCATTTT. Translating it yields CSVSPGQGDQPQHF. This chain connects TRBV29-1 to TRBJ1-5; 11 bases line up with TRBD1. V was pared by 5 bases and J by 5 bases, with 5 bases of the junction left unmatched. The CDR3 runs 14 residues. Per the germline V gene, CDR1 is SQVTM and CDR2 is ANQGSEA. Combining the CDR3 with reference TRBV29-1 and TRBJ1-5 gives the whole variable domain SAVISQKPSRDICQRGTSLTIQCQVDSQVTMMFWYRQQPGQSLTLIATANQGSEATYESGFVIDKFPISRPNLTFSTLTVSNMSPEDSSIYLCSVSPGQGDQPQHFGDGTRLSIL.

V and J are TRBV5-1 and TRBJ2-7; D not certain. This CDR3 region has 12 residues. Germline V gene sequence: CDR1 SGHRS, CDR2 YFSETQ. Deletions cut 2 bases from V and 3 bases from J, with 6 bases between. The CDR3 DNA is TGCGCCAGCAGCTTACGGAGCTACGAGCAGTACGTC. This gives the protein CASSLRSYEQYV.

This clonotype has more than one count but fewer than ten. This chain uses TRBV29-1 with TRBJ2-5; D is uncertain. This CDR3 contains 10 residues. V was cut by 7 bases and J by 5 bases, with 8 bases left in between. Per the germline V gene, CDR1 is SQVTM and CDR2 is ANQGSEA. This chain's CDR3 is CSGGTETQYF. CDR3 sequence (DNA): TGCAGCGGGGGTACGGAGACCCAGTACTTC.